One sample yielded the 18 T cell receptor beta chains listed below, sequenced in a study of blood T cell repertoires in COVID-19. Method: immunoSEQ multiplex PCR; TCRdb's copy keeps in-frame clones and lacks some. The table shows over 10,000 clones, with around 70% occurring only once. Sequenced material: peripheral blood. These receptors all come from a man aged 55-75 years with COVID-19, enrolled during active disease.

Judged by abundance, this clone is medium-sized. CDR3 bases: TGTGCCAGCAGCCCCAGCGGGAGGGAAGAGACCCAGTACTTC. It codes for CASSPSGREETQYF. The chain carries TRBV9 and TRBJ2-5; 10 nucleotides match TRBD2. With 4 bases clipped from V and 3 bases from J, the junction kept 3 bases outside the gene matches. The CDR3 extends over 14 amino acids. Germline CDR1 and CDR2: SGDLS and YYNGEE. The full variable domain, its missing parts supplied by reference TRBV9 and TRBJ2-5, is DSGVTQTPKHLITATGQRVTLRCSPRSGDLSVYWYQQSLDQGLQFLIQYYNGEERAKGNILERFSAQQFPDLHSELNLSSLELGDSALYFCASSPSGREETQYFGPGTRLLVL.

This clone was detected only a few times. This rearrangement joins TRBV14 to TRBJ2-1; TRBD2 aligns across 7 bases. The length of the CDR3 is 13 residues. Germline trimming cut 1 base from V and 9 bases from J; bases unmatched to any gene: 3. The germline V gene encodes CDR1 SGHDN and CDR2 FVKESK. As DNA, the CDR3 is TGTGCCAGCAGCCAAGTGGGGGGGAGTGAGCAGTTCTTC. This encodes CASSQVGGSEQFF.

The chain links TRBV5-5 to TRBJ2-5, with TRBD2 as a possible D gene (5 bases). CDR3 length: 14 residues. Per the germline V gene, CDR1 is SGHKS and CDR2 is YYEKEE (reference sequence). The germline V and J ends were trimmed by 0 bases and 7 bases, with 13 bases remaining between them. This chain's CDR3 is CASSLAEGSGTQYF. The CDR3 region has the DNA TGTGCCAGCAGCTTGGCCGAGGGCTCGGGGACCCAGTACTTC. Drawing the rest from reference TRBV5-5 and TRBJ2-5, the complete variable domain is DAGVTQSPTHLIKTRGQQVTLRCSPISGHKSVSWYQQVLGQGPQFIFQYYEKEERGRGNFPDRFSARQFPNYSSELNVNALLLGDSALYLCASSLAEGSGTQYFGPGTRLLVL.

The CDR3 region has the DNA TGTGCCAGCAGTCCCCGGCCCCCAATAACAGGGGGCGTATTCCTGTACAATGAGCAGTTCTTC. Translated, it gives CASSPRPPITGGVFLYNEQFF. The chain recombines TRBV27 with TRBJ2-1, with TRBD1 matching over 9 bases. Germline-derived CDR1 and CDR2 are MNHEY and SMNVEV (reference sequence). The CDR3 runs 21 residues. With V trimmed by 5 bases and J by 4 bases, 24 bases remained unmatched.

V gene TRBV5-1 combines with J gene TRBJ2-4; TRBD1 matches at 10 bases. J gave up 9 bases and V 1 base, and 10 bases lay outside the gene matches. In germline, CDR1 is SGHRS, CDR2 YFSETQ. The CDR3 is made up of 16 amino acids. DNA of the CDR3: TGCGCCAGCAGCTTGACCGGGACAGGGGTTAACGGCATTCAGTACTTC. Amino acids: CASSLTGTGVNGIQYF. Complete variable domain (other parts from reference TRBV5-1 and TRBJ2-4): KAGVTQTPRYLIKTRGQQVTLSCSPISGHRSVSWYQQTPGQGLQFLFEYFSETQRNKGNFPGRFSGRQFSNSRSEMNVSTLELGDSALYLCASSLTGTGVNGIQYFGAGTRLSVL.

The chain uses TRBV7-9 and TRBJ1-2; D unresolved. Germline V gene lookup returns CDR1 SEHNR and CDR2 FQNEAQ (reference sequence). The germline V and J ends were trimmed by 2 bases and 7 bases, with 8 bases remaining between them. The CDR3 consists of 12 residues. The CDR3 loop is CASSLNGGGYTF. CDR3 coding DNA: TGTGCCAGCAGCTTAAACGGAGGTGGCTACACCTTC.

V is TRBV6-2 or TRBV6-3 and J is TRBJ2-7, with 8 bases identical to TRBD1. The length of the CDR3 is 14 residues. CDR1 and CDR2 (germline): MNHEY, SVGEGT. V lost 7 bases and J lost 7; bases outside the gene matches: 12. CDR3: CASNPGGAYKEQYF. The CDR3 DNA follows: TGTGCCAGCAACCCAGGGGGCGCATACAAAGAGCAGTACTTC.

Only one count was recorded for this clone. This chain joins TRBV9 and TRBJ2-1; TRBD2 matches at 10 bases. There are 16 residues in the CDR3. The V segment lost 0 bases and the J segment 8 bases; nucleotides outside the gene matches: 8. Germline CDR1 SGDLS, CDR2 YYNGEE. As DNA, the CDR3 is TGTGCCAGCAGCGTAGCCAGCGGGGGGGCCCCCCATGAGCAGTTCTTC. This sequence encodes CASSVASGGAPHEQFF.

The rearrangement uses TRBV11-2 and TRBJ2-1; unclear D gene. This CDR3 is 11 amino acids long. Per the germline V gene, CDR1 is SGHAT and CDR2 is FQNNGV. V dropped 5 bases and J dropped 8 bases, with 7 bases sitting between them. The CDR3 coding sequence is TGTGCCAGCAGCACCAGCGATGAGCAGTTCTTC. Its translation is CASSTSDEQFF.

In this sample, this clone turned up a few times. This rearrangement joins TRBV5-1 to TRBJ1-2; a weak D match, TRBD1 (5 bases). The germline CDR1 and CDR2 sequences are SGHRS and YFSETQ. The length of the CDR3 is 14 residues. The V gene lost 0 bases and the J gene lost 8 bases, with 14 bases spanning the gap. DNA of the CDR3: TGCGCCAGCAGCTTGGGGGACTGGCATCGGGGCTACACCTTC. Translated, it gives CASSLGDWHRGYTF. Combining the CDR3 with reference TRBV5-1 and TRBJ1-2 gives the whole variable domain KAGVTQTPRYLIKTRGQQVTLSCSPISGHRSVSWYQQTPGQGLQFLFEYFSETQRNKGNFPGRFSGRQFSNSRSEMNVSTLELGDSALYLCASSLGDWHRGYTFGSGTRLTVV.

The chain carries TRBV2 and TRBJ1-3, with D perhaps matching TRBD1 (5 bases). This CDR3 region has 14 residues. Trimming removed 6 bases from V and 7 bases from J, with 16 bases in between. Germline values: CDR1 SNHLY, CDR2 FYNNEI. In DNA, the CDR3 is TGTGCCAGCAGCGTCGGGGGAGGGGCCAACACCATATATTTT. It specifies CASSVGGGANTIYF.

The chain recombines TRBV19 with TRBJ2-4; D not certain. This CDR3 contains 14 residues. Per the germline V gene, CDR1 is LNHDA and CDR2 is SQIVND (reference sequence). V was clipped by 10 bases and J by 6 bases, with 19 bases between them. This CDR3 reads CATQRGGAGNIQYF. The CDR3 DNA reads TGTGCCACCCAGAGAGGCGGCGCCGGAAACATTCAGTACTTC.

This clone was found once. The chain couples TRBV19 to TRBJ1-5; D perhaps matches TRBD1 (5 bases). CDR3 size: 16 residues. Between the trimmed V and J ends, which lost 1 base and 9 bases, there was a span of 19 bases. Germline V gene sequence: CDR1 LNHDA, CDR2 SQIVND (reference sequence). DNA of the CDR3: TGTGCCAGTAGTATAGCGGTAAGTGGGGCCAGTTGGCCCCAGCATTTT. This encodes CASSIAVSGASWPQHF.

This clone was seen only a few times. The V and J genes are TRBV18 and TRBJ2-7; 12 bases align to TRBD2. The CDR3 is made up of 15 amino acids. Germline V gene lookup returns CDR1 KGHSH and CDR2 LQKENI. Trimming cost V 5 bases and J 3 bases; bases outside gene matches: 5. For the CDR3, the DNA is TGTGCCAGCTCAGCCGGACTAGCGGGGTTCTACGAGCAGTACTTC. Protein sequence: CASSAGLAGFYEQYF.

This chain connects TRBV7-8 to TRBJ1-1; 7 nucleotides agree with TRBD1. Germline CDR1 SGHVS, CDR2 FQNEAQ. V was clipped by 3 bases and J by 3 bases; unmatched bases: 10. The CDR3 consists of 16 residues. The DNA for the CDR3 is TGTGCCAGCAGCTTCACGATGGGTACAGGGGACACTGAAGCTTTCTTT. Amino acids: CASSFTMGTGDTEAFF.

The rearrangement links TRBV7-2 to TRBJ2-5; D is perhaps TRBD1 (6 bases). V shed 1 base and J shed 3 bases, with 12 bases lying between them. Germline-derived CDR1 and CDR2 are SGHTA and FQGNSA. This CDR3 is 15 amino acids long. CDR3 coding DNA: TGTGCCAGCAGCTTAGGGGGGACACCGAAAGAGACCCAGTACTTC. This sequence encodes CASSLGGTPKETQYF.

The chain combines TRBV10-3 with TRBJ2-7; tentative D call: TRBD2 (6 bases). The CDR3 loop spans 17 amino acids. Germline CDR1 reads ENHRY; CDR2 reads SYGVKD. V dropped 0 bases and J dropped 0 bases, with 15 bases sitting between them. CDR3 nucleotides: TGTGCCATCAGTGAGTCTGGGCGGGACCTGGGCTCCTACGAGCAGTACTTC. Its translation is CAISESGRDLGSYEQYF.

This chain uses TRBV2 with TRBJ2-5, with D possibly matching TRBD1 (6 bases). There are 12 residues in the CDR3. The germline V gene encodes CDR1 SNHLY and CDR2 FYNNEI. Between the trimmed V and J ends, which lost 9 bases and 2 bases, there was a span of 10 bases. CDR3 amino acids: CASRQGQETQYF. The CDR3 coding sequence is TGTGCCAGTAGGCAGGGGCAAGAGACCCAGTACTTC.